This is a list of T cell receptor beta chains from one sample in a study of blood T cell repertoires in COVID-19. TCRdb keeps only in-frame clones here, not all; method: immunoSEQ multiplex PCR. The sample gives some 87,000 clones, about 83% of which show up once; approximately 39% is in the top ten. Source material: peripheral blood. These TCRs come from a man at least 80 years old with active or convalescent COVID-19. CDR3s leave out the opening cysteine and the closing phenylalanine or tryptophan. The listing skips clone size in some rows; elsewhere it reads once, few, many or a size class.

v_gene,abundance,j_gene,CDR3aa
TRBV28,NA,TRBJ2-7,ATSASEQY
TRBV27,NA,TRBJ1-4,ASSGTGGREKLF
TRBV27,NA,TRBJ2-2,ASRNRETGELF
TRBV5-1,NA,TRBJ2-5,ASSDRQGKTQY
TRBV27,NA,TRBJ2-2,ASSFGTGNTGELF
TRBV2,few,TRBJ2-5,ASSPTGRVWETQY
TRBV29-1,NA,TRBJ1-1,SLKTPQNTEAF
TRBV19,NA,TRBJ1-5,ASSPQSGQPQH
TRBV2,NA,TRBJ2-1,ASSQRAAYNEQF
TRBV5-1,NA,TRBJ2-5,ASSGEPGQAWETQY
TRBV7-2,once,TRBJ2-2,ASSLLGQKNTGELF
TRBV5-1,NA,TRBJ2-1,ASSLSDSSYNEQF
TRBV3-1/TRBV3-2,NA,TRBJ1-4,ASSRGQSNEKLF
TRBV6-5,few,TRBJ1-1,ASSYAGKAF
TRBV3-1/TRBV3-2,NA,TRBJ2-7,ASSPGRDYAYEQY
TRBV3-1/TRBV3-2,NA,TRBJ2-1,ASSGPGTSGNSFYNEQF
TRBV7-6,NA,TRBJ2-3,ASSPSGTSLTDTQY
TRBV25-1,once,TRBJ2-2,ASIGQGSNTGELF
TRBV5-4,NA,TRBJ2-3,ASTQTGTDTQY
TRBV7-9,NA,TRBJ1-1,ASSRMPVQGRAEAF
TRBV7-9,NA,TRBJ2-7,ASSFSGTGIGQY
TRBV2,NA,TRBJ2-3,ASSDGGEDTQY
TRBV3-1/TRBV3-2,NA,TRBJ2-1,ASSQESGGFDEQF
TRBV5-5,NA,TRBJ2-2,ASSWAGTGNTGELF
TRBV5-1,NA,TRBJ1-2,ASSWEGNGYT
TRBV6-5,once,TRBJ2-5,ASSETSGGETQY
TRBV20-1,NA,TRBJ2-1,SAYLNEQF
TRBV19,NA,TRBJ2-7,ACSLVDGDEQY
TRBV6-6,NA,TRBJ2-5,ASRVAGGAGEETQY
TRBV7-2,once,TRBJ2-1,ASSSLQGQAAF
TRBV3-1/TRBV3-2,once,TRBJ2-2,ASSNRQGAFTGELF
TRBV7-2,NA,TRBJ2-5,ASSNAGRGTETQY
TRBV24-1,NA,TRBJ1-5,ATSERGQGTAHQPQH
TRBV5-4,once,TRBJ1-3,ASSLGDRGRGNTIY
TRBV4-1,few,TRBJ1-1,ASSQERLSGAF